The 4 T cell receptor beta chains listed next were all sequenced from one sample in a study of blood T cell repertoires in COVID-19. Measured with immunoSEQ multiplex PCR; TCRdb has only the in-frame clones, and not every one. Of approximately 120,000 clones in the sample, over 75% were seen once. The sequenced sample was peripheral blood. The source of these receptors is a young man with COVID-19, enrolled during active disease.

The genes are TRBV9 and TRBJ2-1; TRBD2 matches 9 bases. CDR1 and CDR2 from the germline V gene are SGDLS and YYNGEE. The J segment lost 5 bases and the V segment lost 3 bases, leaving 3 bases of the junction unmatched. The CDR3 has 14 residues. This CDR3 is CASSGLAVNNEQFF. CDR3 nucleotide sequence: TGTGCCAGCAGCGGACTAGCGGTAAACAATGAGCAGTTCTTC. Based on the CDR3 plus reference TRBV9 and TRBJ2-1, the full variable domain is DSGVTQTPKHLITATGQRVTLRCSPRSGDLSVYWYQQSLDQGLQFLIQYYNGEERAKGNILERFSAQQFPDLHSELNLSSLELGDSALYFCASSGLAVNNEQFFGPGTRLTVL.

The chain couples TRBV2 to TRBJ2-1, with 14 nucleotides matching TRBD2. The CDR3 covers 15 residues. Germline trimming cut 6 bases from V and 9 bases from J; bases unmatched to any gene: 7. Germline loops: CDR1 SNHLY, CDR2 FYNNEI. The CDR3 protein is CASRPGLAGGGEQFF. CDR3 DNA sequence: TGTGCCAGCAGACCCGGACTAGCGGGGGGTGGTGAGCAGTTCTTC.

V gene TRBV3-1 (or the pseudogene TRBV3-2) combines with J gene TRBJ1-1, with a tentative D call TRBD1 (6 bases). Trimming took 5 bases from V and 4 from J, leaving 11 bases between them. CDR1 and CDR2 (germline): LGHDT, YNNKEL (reference sequence). This CDR3 is 13 amino acids long. The CDR3 DNA reads TGTGCCAGCAGCTTCACAGGGCCCACTGAAGCTTTCTTT. It codes for CASSFTGPTEAFF.

The chain carries TRBV5-1 and TRBJ1-1, with a weak D call TRBD1 (6 bases). The CDR3 covers 15 residues. V gave up 3 bases and J gave up 2 bases, with 14 bases separating them. Germline CDR1 and CDR2: SGHRS and YFSETQ. The CDR3 is CASSSTGHLNTEAFF. The CDR3 bases are TGCGCCAGCAGCTCTACGGGACACCTAAACACTGAAGCTTTCTTT.